This TCR beta chain was recovered during a study of shared clonotypes between healthy human individuals. The CDR3 spans 15 residues. Germline V CDR1 and CDR2: MNHEY, SVGAGI. Trimming shortened V by 10 bases and J by 3 bases, and 18 bases separated the two germline ends. This clone was observed a single time. Several immunoSEQ plates held equal portions of the genomic DNA taken from each subset. Per the authors' pipeline: Filtering of immunoSEQ junctional sequences could not match full-length read filtering. The data were produced by immunoSEQ multiplex PCR, yet TCRdb's version contains in-frame clones alone and is incomplete. V, J and clone size are taken as reported in that table, and D and trimming were inferred from the DNA itself. The sample holds about 2.4 million clones, over 85% seen once.

The sequencing sample was made of naive CD4+ T cells from PBMCs. Subset given: CD45RA+ positively selected. V is TRBV6-5 and J is TRBJ2-2; possibly TRBD1 or TRBD2 for D (7 bases each). This sequence originates from a man younger than 35 in good health. Some clones in this sample may be carry-over from other donors' samples. For the CDR3, the DNA is TGTGCCACCAACGGCAGGGGGAGGGACACCGGGGAGCTGTTTTTT. Its protein product is CATNGRGRDTGELFF.